This TCR beta chain was sequenced in a study of cytomegalovirus exposure and HLA in healthy donors. Study outcomes and limitations: Per published accounts, TCR beta sequences correctly predicted the HLA-A and HLA-B alleles of most subjects. Reports indicated that the classifier achieved high specificity and sensitivity in diagnosing cytomegalovirus status.

This clone was observed a handful of times. Its target is unknown. Use of 60 Vbeta and 13 Jbeta primers characterized the PCR. In the original analysis: In a later analysis, 75 million to 85 million unique TCR beta chains included roughly 11 million shared by two or more donors. The protocol was immunoSEQ multiplex PCR, while the TCRdb copy is restricted to in-frame clones and leaves out a portion. The V and J calls and clone size come from that table; D and trimming were worked out from the DNA. The sample includes around 200,000 clones, 70% to 85% of them seen just once. Deletions cut 0 bases from V and 10 bases from J, with 13 bases between. The CDR3 loop spans 13 amino acids. The germline V gene has CDR1 SGHDT and CDR2 YYEEEE.

The source of this sequence is a girl aged 2-15 years in good health and CMV-seronegative. The sample comprised PBMCs. J is TRBJ1-1 and V is TRBV5-6, with a possible D match to TRBD1 (5 bases). CDR3 nucleotide sequence: TGTGCCAGCAGCTTGGCTACAGGCACCCGAGCTTTCTTT. As protein: CASSLATGTRAFF.